The 19 T cell receptor beta chains listed next were all sequenced from one sample in a study of blood T cell repertoires in COVID-19. This table comes from immunoSEQ multiplex PCR, and its TCRdb copy is limited to in-frame clones, with some not included. The table lists over 150,000 clones, 75% to 80% of them singletons. Source material: peripheral blood. These receptor sequences come from a man aged 80 or over with acute or convalescent COVID-19.

The chain couples TRBV5-6 to TRBJ2-7; 13 bases align to TRBD2. This CDR3 has 14 residues. Germline loops: CDR1 SGHDT, CDR2 YYEEEE. J gave up 5 bases and V 4 bases, and 3 bases lay outside the gene matches. CDR3 in DNA: TGTGCCAGCAGCCATGGACTAGCGGGGGACGAGCAGTACGTC. Protein: CASSHGLAGDEQYV.

CDR3 sequence reads: CASSWGRGTNYGYTF. CDR3 sequence (DNA): TGTGCCAGCAGTTGGGGCAGGGGAACTAACTATGGCTACACCTTC. V gene TRBV2 combines with J gene TRBJ1-2, with a possible D match to TRBD1 (6 bases). Per the germline V gene, CDR1 is SNHLY and CDR2 is FYNNEI. Trimming pared 5 bases from V and 0 bases from J, leaving 13 bases between. The CDR3 contains 15 residues. Looking up the rest from reference TRBV2 and TRBJ1-2 gives the full variable domain: EPEVTQTPSHQVTQMGQEVILRCVPISNHLYFYWYRQILGQKVEFLVSFYNNEISEKSEIFDDQFSVERPDGSNFTLKIRSTKLEDSAMYFCASSWGRGTNYGYTFGSGTRLTVV.

V gene TRBV19 combines with J gene TRBJ1-2, with a possible D match to TRBD1 (6 bases). The germline V gene encodes CDR1 LNHDA and CDR2 SQIVND (reference sequence). Deletions cut 5 bases from V and 1 base from J, with 11 bases between. The CDR3 totals 14 residues. The CDR3 reads CASSEAQGNYGYTF. CDR3 DNA sequence: TGTGCCAGTAGTGAGGCACAGGGTAACTATGGCTACACCTTC.

J is TRBJ1-3 and V is TRBV4-2; 7 bases map to TRBD1. Germline trimming cut 1 base from V and 5 bases from J; bases unmatched to any gene: 17. Germline CDR1 is LGHNA and CDR2 is YNFKEQ. The CDR3 is 19 residues long. The CDR3 loop reads CASSQATSLTGVERNTIYF. The CDR3 nucleotides are TGTGCCAGCAGCCAAGCTACCTCCCTTACAGGGGTGGAGAGAAACACCATATATTTT.

The chain recombines TRBV5-8 with TRBJ2-6; tentative D call: TRBD1 (6 bases). Germline V CDR1 and CDR2: SGHTS, YDEGEE. The V end was cut by 1 base, the J end by 1 base, with 9 bases between. The CDR3 sequence is 16 residues long. CDR3 in amino acids: CASSLTGFSGANVLTF. DNA for the CDR3: TGTGCCAGCAGCTTGACAGGGTTTTCTGGGGCCAACGTCCTGACTTTC.

V gene TRBV6-5 combines with J gene TRBJ1-1, with TRBD1 matching 8 bases. The CDR3 runs 15 residues. Germline loops: CDR1 MNHEY, CDR2 SVGAGI. V shed 6 bases and J 0 bases; nucleotides not matched to a gene: 6. The CDR3 coding sequence is TGTGCCAGCAGAGACAGGGGAGGAATGAACACTGAAGCTTTCTTT. Protein product: CASRDRGGMNTEAFF.

The V and J genes are TRBV5-1 and TRBJ1-2; possible D gene TRBD1, 6 bases. V lost 0 bases to trimming and J lost 7 bases, with 10 bases between them. The germline V gene encodes CDR1 SGHRS and CDR2 YFSETQ. This CDR3 contains 13 residues. For the CDR3, the DNA is TGCGCCAGCAGCTTGGACAGGGAATTTGGCTACACCTTC. This encodes CASSLDREFGYTF.

The chain is built from TRBV4-3 and TRBJ2-5, with 7 bases fitting TRBD2. After removal of 1 base from V and 5 bases from J, the junction contained 4 bases not matched to a gene. This CDR3 is 14 amino acids long. Germline CDR1 LGHNA, CDR2 YSLEER. CDR3 nucleotide sequence: TGCGCCAGCAGCCAAGCGGGGCGGGGGGAGACCCAGTACTTC. Its translation: CASSQAGRGETQYF.

The sample holds a few counts of this clone. The J gene is TRBJ1-3, the V gene TRBV5-1; TRBD1 is a possible D gene (6 bases). Germline V gene lookup returns CDR1 SGHRS and CDR2 YFSETQ. The CDR3 is made up of 15 amino acids. The ends were cut back, 1 base at V and 1 base at J, with 9 bases in the middle. CDR3 DNA: TGCGCCAGCAGCTTGTTGGGGGCGTCTGGAAACACCATATATTTT. It encodes CASSLLGASGNTIYF.

V is TRBV10-3 and J is TRBJ2-7, with TRBD1 matching 9 bases. Germline V gene data show CDR1 as ENHRY and CDR2 as SYGVKD. CDR3 length: 13 amino acids. Trimming took 6 bases from V and 11 from J; bases not matched to a gene: 11. The CDR3 sequence: CAISLQTGGFKYF. As DNA, the CDR3 is TGTGCCATCAGCCTCCAGACAGGGGGATTTAAGTACTTC.

This chain links TRBV6-5 with TRBJ1-1, with a weak D call TRBD1 (6 bases). Looked up from germline, CDR1 is MNHEY and CDR2 is SVGAGI. The length of the CDR3 is 15 residues. The V end lost 0 bases, the J end lost 2 bases, and 10 bases lay between the germline ends. The CDR3 here is CASSYSRGANTEAFF. The CDR3, as DNA: TGTGCCAGCAGTTACTCCAGGGGTGCCAACACTGAAGCTTTCTTT.

This chain uses TRBV12-3 or TRBV12-4 with TRBJ2-7; TRBD2 is a possible D gene (5 bases). There are 13 residues in the CDR3. Trimming left V 3 bases short and J 6 bases short, with 12 bases between. The DNA for the CDR3 is TGTGCCAGCAGTTTTGGAGGAGCCGGCGAGCAGTACTTC. This encodes CASSFGGAGEQYF.

This clone has just a few counts. This chain links TRBV5-4 with TRBJ1-6; a possible D gene is TRBD1 (6 bases). Germline CDR1 SGHNT, CDR2 YYREEE (reference sequence). Trimming left V 5 bases short and J 4 bases short, with 10 bases between. There are 14 residues in the CDR3. CDR3 in amino acids: CASSSDRYNSPLHF. The CDR3 coding sequence is TGTGCCAGCAGTTCGGACAGATATAATTCACCCCTCCACTTT.

V gene TRBV3-1 (or the pseudogene TRBV3-2) combines with J gene TRBJ2-6; D gene unclear. The CDR3 is made up of 15 amino acids. Per the germline V gene, CDR1 is LGHDT and CDR2 is YNNKEL (reference sequence). Deletions cut 1 base from V and 3 bases from J, with 7 bases between. The CDR3 nucleotides read TGTGCCAGCAGCCAAGTATGGAGTGGGGCCAACGTCCTGACTTTC. Protein sequence: CASSQVWSGANVLTF.

This clone occurred once. V is TRBV6-2 or TRBV6-3 and J is TRBJ2-7; tentative D call: TRBD1 (5 bases). Trimming shortened V by 4 bases and J by 3 bases, and 13 bases separated the two germline ends. This CDR3 is 14 amino acids long. Germline CDR1 MNHEY, CDR2 SVGEGT. CDR3 sequence: CASSFNTGGYEQYF. The CDR3 DNA sequence: TGTGCCAGCAGTTTCAACACAGGCGGCTACGAGCAGTACTTC.

The chain carries TRBV11-3 and TRBJ1-1, with 9 bases aligning to TRBD1. This CDR3 region has 15 residues. CDR1 and CDR2 (germline): SGHNT, YENEEA. V dropped 6 bases and J dropped 1; count of bases not matched to a gene: 6. The CDR3 coding sequence is TGTGCCAGCAGTCGCGGACAGGGGTCGAACACTGAAGCTTTCTTT. This codes for CASSRGQGSNTEAFF.

This chain connects TRBV14 to TRBJ1-6; D is ambiguous. The V end was cut by 0 bases, the J end by 5 bases, with 11 bases between. CDR1 and CDR2 from the germline V gene are SGHDN and FVKESK. CDR3 length equals 16 residues. CDR3 protein: CASSQDTGRDNSPLHF. CDR3 in DNA: TGTGCCAGCAGCCAAGATACGGGTCGTGATAATTCACCCCTCCACTTT. The full variable domain, its missing parts supplied by reference TRBV14 and TRBJ1-6, is EAGVTQFPSHSVIEKGQTVTLRCDPISGHDNLYWYRRVMGKEIKFLLHFVKESKQDESGMPNNRFLAERTGGTYSTLKVQPAELEDSGVYFCASSQDTGRDNSPLHFGNGTRLTVT.

The rearrangement joins TRBV6-2 or TRBV6-3 to TRBJ2-7, with no clear D. Trimming cost V 2 bases and J 13 bases, with 15 bases left between them. The V gene's germline CDR1 is MNHEY and CDR2 SVGEGT. The CDR3 is 12 residues long. The CDR3 region is CASSYPPKETYF. The CDR3 DNA sequence: TGTGCCAGCAGTTACCCGCCGAAGGAGACCTACTTC.

The chain employs TRBV7-9 and TRBJ1-2, with 7 bases lining up with TRBD1. J gave up 7 bases and V 11 bases, and 16 bases lay outside the gene matches. This CDR3 has 14 amino acids. In germline, CDR1 is SEHNR, CDR2 FQNEAQ (reference sequence). The CDR3: CAVARQGLLPGYTF. In DNA form, the CDR3 reads TGTGCCGTGGCACGACAGGGCCTGCTCCCTGGCTACACCTTC.